The 24 T cell receptor beta chains given below trace back to one sample, sequenced in a study of blood T cell repertoires in COVID-19. TCRdb keeps only in-frame clones here, not all; method: immunoSEQ multiplex PCR. The table has 160,000 or so clones, 80% to 90% seen once. Sequencing was done on a sample of peripheral blood. The receptor source for this set is a woman in her forties or fifties with acute or convalescent COVID-19.

CDR3 DNA: TGTGCCAGCAGCTTAGGGCAGGGGAGTACTGAAGCTTTCTTT. Protein: CASSLGQGSTEAFF. The chain combines TRBV7-3 with TRBJ1-1, with D maybe TRBD1 (6 bases). The CDR3 loop spans 14 amino acids. Trimming took 2 bases from V and 5 from J, leaving 12 bases between them. The V gene's germline CDR1 is SGHTA and CDR2 FQGTGA.

This chain uses TRBV7-2 with TRBJ2-3, with D possibly being TRBD2 (6 bases). V lost 6 bases and J 4 bases, leaving 11 bases between the germline ends. The germline V gene encodes CDR1 SGHTA and CDR2 FQGNSA. The CDR3 totals 13 residues. The CDR3 region has the DNA TGTGCCAGCAGACTCAGGGAGGCAGATACGCAGTATTTT. Protein sequence: CASRLREADTQYF. The variable domain in full, completed from reference TRBV7-2 and TRBJ2-3, reads GAGVSQSPSNKVTEKGKDVELRCDPISGHTALYWYRQSLGQGLEFLIYFQGNSAPDKSGLPSDRFSAERTGGSVSTLTIQRTQQEDSAVYLCASRLREADTQYFGPGTRLTVL.

The V call is TRBV12-3 or TRBV12-4, the J call TRBJ1-6; D gene ambiguous. The CDR3 is made up of 13 amino acids. Trimming took off 6 bases at V and 8 bases at J, with 11 bases between the two ends. The CDR3 sequence is CASSPEVYSPLHF. The CDR3 DNA reads as TGTGCCAGCAGCCCCGAGGTCTATTCACCCCTCCACTTT.

The CDR3 spells CASSLRLAGGLTDTQYF. Written as DNA, the CDR3 is TGTGCCAGCAGCCTCCGTCTAGCGGGGGGGCTCACAGATACGCAGTATTTT. This chain connects TRBV5-4 to TRBJ2-3, with 12 bases lining up with TRBD2. Unmatched junction bases numbered 8, after V lost 4 bases and J lost 2 bases. The germline V gene has CDR1 SGHNT and CDR2 YYREEE (reference sequence). This CDR3 has 17 amino acids.

The chain links TRBV6-4 to TRBJ2-3; 14 positions agree with TRBD2. Germline V gene sequence: CDR1 MRHNA, CDR2 SNTAGT. V was pared by 4 bases and J by 2 bases, with 2 bases of the junction left unmatched. The CDR3 sequence is 16 residues long. The CDR3 loop reads CASSGTSGGLTDTQYF. The CDR3 region has the DNA TGTGCCAGCAGTGGGACTAGCGGGGGGCTCACAGATACGCAGTATTTT.

This sequence joins TRBV27 and TRBJ2-7; 7 bases align to TRBD1. Trimming cost V 0 bases and J 5 bases; bases outside gene matches: 4. The CDR3 loop spans 14 amino acids. Germline V gene lookup returns CDR1 MNHEY and CDR2 SMNVEV (reference sequence). The CDR3: CASSLSLTGNEQYF. CDR3 nucleotides: TGTGCCAGCAGTTTATCACTGACAGGGAACGAGCAGTACTTC.

The J gene is TRBJ2-7, the V gene TRBV7-3; a possible D gene is TRBD1 (5 bases). The CDR3 runs 12 residues. From germline, CDR1 is SGHTA and CDR2 FQGTGA. Trimming took 5 bases from V and 6 from J, leaving 11 bases between them. CDR3 region: CASSAGQGEQYF. DNA of the CDR3: TGTGCCAGCAGCGCAGGCCAGGGCGAGCAGTACTTC.

The rearrangement joins TRBV2 to TRBJ1-2, with 7 bases aligning to TRBD1. Germline trimming cut 3 bases from V and 0 bases from J; bases unmatched to any gene: 1. This CDR3 comprises 14 residues. Germline CDR1 and CDR2: SNHLY and FYNNEI. CDR3 sequence: CASSDGTANYGYTF. In DNA, the CDR3 is TGTGCCAGCAGTGACGGGACAGCTAACTATGGCTACACCTTC.

This chain connects TRBV12-3 or TRBV12-4 to TRBJ1-2, with 9 bases aligning to TRBD1. Trimming took 3 bases from V and 8 from J; bases not matched to a gene: 4. This CDR3 has 13 amino acids. The CDR3 region has the DNA TGTGCCAGCAGTTTCCGAGACAGGGGGGGCTACACCTTC. Amino acid sequence: CASSFRDRGGYTF.

This clone showed up just once. V and J are TRBV11-2 and TRBJ1-1; a weak D match, TRBD1 (5 bases). CDR3 length equals 14 residues. Germline values: CDR1 SGHAT, CDR2 FQNNGV. Between the trimmed V and J ends, which lost 3 bases and 5 bases, there was a span of 13 bases. CDR3 region: CASSLGWGETEAFF. For the CDR3, the DNA is TGTGCCAGCAGCTTGGGTTGGGGGGAAACTGAAGCTTTCTTT.

The V and J genes are TRBV6-5 and TRBJ1-3, with a weak D call TRBD1 (5 bases). The CDR3 contains 16 residues. With 0 bases removed from V and 4 bases from J, the gap between germline ends came to 13 bases. Germline CDR1 is MNHEY and CDR2 is SVGAGI. CDR3 sequence reads: CASSYSYRGLGNTIYF. Here the CDR3 DNA reads TGTGCCAGCAGTTACTCCTATAGGGGTCTGGGAAACACCATATATTTT.

Only a few counts were recorded for this clone. CDR3 coding DNA: TGTGCCATCAGTGACGTGCAGGGCACTGAAGCTTTCTTT. Its translation: CAISDVQGTEAFF. This sequence joins TRBV10-3 and TRBJ1-1; tentatively, D is TRBD1 (5 bases). This CDR3 is built from 13 residues. The germline CDR1 and CDR2 sequences are ENHRY and SYGVKD. V was pared by 3 bases and J by 4 bases, with 9 bases between.

The V call is TRBV6-5, the J call TRBJ1-5; D gene unclear. The CDR3 is 12 amino acids. Trimming left V 10 bases short and J 1 base short, with 8 bases between. Germline CDR1 and CDR2: MNHEY and SVGAGI. As DNA, the CDR3 is TGTGCCACCCAGGAAAGCAATCAGCCCCAGCATTTT. It specifies CATQESNQPQHF.

There are a few counts of this clone. This chain connects TRBV5-6 to TRBJ1-6; D might be TRBD1 (5 bases). Per the germline V gene, CDR1 is SGHDT and CDR2 is YYEEEE. V lost 7 bases, J lost 6 bases, and 14 bases lay in between. This CDR3 has 14 amino acids. In nucleotides, the CDR3 is TGTGCCAGCCGCCGACAGACATCTAATTCACCCCTCCACTTT. It encodes CASRRQTSNSPLHF.

The chain has TRBV3-1 (or the pseudogene TRBV3-2) and TRBJ2-3, with 11 bases fitting TRBD2. Trimming removed 4 bases from V and 1 base from J; junction bases left unmatched: 4. The CDR3 spans 16 residues. CDR1 is LGHDT and CDR2 is YNNKEL in the germline V gene (reference sequence). CDR3 sequence (DNA): TGTGCCAGCAGCCGCCTACTAGCGGGGGGCACAGATACGCAGTATTTT. It encodes CASSRLLAGGTDTQYF.

This clone was seen a handful of times. The J gene is TRBJ2-5, the V gene TRBV19; TRBD1 is a possible D gene (5 bases). Germline CDR1 and CDR2: LNHDA and SQIVND (reference sequence). This CDR3 region has 16 residues. V was shortened by 5 bases and J by 2 bases, with 18 bases between the two germline ends. The CDR3 loop reads CASSQGWGAPQETQYF. CDR3 nucleotides: TGTGCCAGTAGTCAAGGTTGGGGCGCCCCGCAAGAGACCCAGTACTTC.

The chain combines TRBV5-4 with TRBJ2-3; perhaps TRBD2 as D (6 bases). CDR1 is SGHNT, CDR2 YYREEE, per germline (reference sequence). This CDR3 has 12 amino acids. Deletions cut 4 bases from V and 8 bases from J, with 11 bases between. CDR3 coding DNA: TGTGCCAGCAGCCCGGAGGGAGGTACGCAGTATTTT. It yields the protein CASSPEGGTQYF.

The V gene is TRBV6-2 or TRBV6-3, the J gene TRBJ1-2, with D perhaps TRBD1 (5 bases). Germline loops: CDR1 MNHEY, CDR2 SVGEGT. V lost 5 bases and J 2 bases, leaving 6 bases between the germline ends. The CDR3 consists of 12 residues. The CDR3 is CASSDRNYGYTF. The CDR3 DNA reads as TGTGCCAGCAGTGACAGAAACTATGGCTACACCTTC.

This clone was detected once. The chain combines TRBV7-3 with TRBJ1-3; D is perhaps TRBD1 (5 bases). The germline V and J ends were trimmed by 5 bases and 1 base, with 9 bases remaining between them. Germline CDR1 SGHTA, CDR2 FQGTGA. The CDR3 sequence is 14 residues long. The chain's CDR3 is CASSPGGSGNTIYF. The CDR3 DNA follows: TGTGCCAGCAGCCCCGGGGGGTCTGGAAACACCATATATTTT.

The rearrangement uses TRBV19 and TRBJ2-3; 7 bases map to TRBD2. V shed 4 bases and J 5 bases; nucleotides not matched to a gene: 6. Per the germline V gene, CDR1 is LNHDA and CDR2 is SQIVND (reference sequence). The CDR3 extends over 14 amino acids. The CDR3 bases are TGTGCCAGTAGTACCAGCGGGATCAAAGATACGCAGTATTTT. Its protein product is CASSTSGIKDTQYF. The full variable domain, in which reference TRBV19 and TRBJ2-3 provide the parts outside the CDR3, is DGGITQSPKYLFRKEGQNVTLSCEQNLNHDAMYWYRQDPGQGLRLIYYSQIVNDFQKGDIAEGYSVSREKKESFPLTVTSAQKNPTAFYLCASSTSGIKDTQYFGPGTRLTVL.

The table lists this clone with a few counts. V gene TRBV18 combines with J gene TRBJ1-1, with 7 bases aligning to TRBD1. J gave up 3 bases and V 2 bases, and 3 bases lay outside the gene matches. The CDR3 consists of 14 residues. Germline loops: CDR1 KGHSH, CDR2 LQKENI. The chain's CDR3 is CASSPVTGDTEAFF. CDR3 nucleotides: TGTGCCAGCTCACCAGTAACAGGGGACACTGAAGCTTTCTTT.

The chain uses TRBV4-3 and TRBJ1-6, with D hard to call. V lost 0 bases and J 8 bases, leaving 14 bases between the germline ends. The CDR3 totals 16 residues. Germline loops: CDR1 LGHNA, CDR2 YSLEER. The DNA for the CDR3 is TGCGCCAGCAGCCAAGAGTTTGCACAGAAGTATTCACCCCTCCACTTT. Its protein product is CASSQEFAQKYSPLHF.

V gene TRBV23-1 combines with J gene TRBJ1-1, with D hard to call. TRBV23-1 is flagged as an ORF with uncertain function. The CDR3 extends over 14 amino acids. V was trimmed by 9 bases and J by 6 bases, leaving 20 bases between them. CDR3 nucleotides: TGCGCCAGACTTAGAACCCTCATATTCCCTGAAGCTTTCTTT. Translating gives CARLRTLIFPEAFF.

The chain combines TRBV9 with TRBJ1-1, with a possible D match to TRBD1 (6 bases). The CDR3 length is 15 residues. Germline CDR1 is SGDLS and CDR2 is YYNGEE. V gave up 0 bases and J gave up 2 bases, with 11 bases separating them. CDR3 loop: CASSVEGQANTEAFF. In DNA form, the CDR3 reads TGTGCCAGCAGCGTAGAGGGACAAGCCAACACTGAAGCTTTCTTT.